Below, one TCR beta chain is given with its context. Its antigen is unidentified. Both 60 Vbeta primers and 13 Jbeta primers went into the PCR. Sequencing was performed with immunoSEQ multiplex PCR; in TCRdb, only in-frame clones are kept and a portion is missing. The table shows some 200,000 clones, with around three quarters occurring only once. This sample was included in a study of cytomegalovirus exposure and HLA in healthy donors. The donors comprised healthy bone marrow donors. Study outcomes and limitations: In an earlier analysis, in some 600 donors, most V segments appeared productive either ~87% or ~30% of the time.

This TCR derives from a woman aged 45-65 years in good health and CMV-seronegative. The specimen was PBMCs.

CDR3 amino acids: CASSFSTGTSYNEQFF. As DNA, the CDR3 is TGCGCCAGCAGCTTTTCCACCGGGACTAGCTACAATGAGCAGTTCTTC. The chain combines TRBV5-1 with TRBJ2-1, with 8 positions matching TRBD2. Per the germline V gene, CDR1 is SGHRS and CDR2 is YFSETQ. The CDR3 is 16 amino acids. With V trimmed by 2 bases and J by 3 bases, 7 bases remained unmatched.